A single sample gave rise to the 10 T cell receptor beta chains below, sequenced in a study of cytomegalovirus exposure and HLA in healthy donors. The PCR used 60 Vbeta and 13 Jbeta primers. Sequencing was performed with immunoSEQ multiplex PCR; in TCRdb, only in-frame clones are kept and a portion is missing. The data show some 120,000 clones, with about 70% seen just once and more than 10% held by the top ten. Sequencing used PBMCs. The source is a woman aged 40 to 55 in good health and CMV-seropositive.

This clone was recorded once. The same CDR3 can be traced to other DNA sequences in this sample. The chain combines TRBV28 with TRBJ1-4; 8 bases line up with TRBD1. The germline V gene has CDR1 MDHEN and CDR2 SYDVKM. CDR3 length: 15 amino acids. The J segment lost 8 bases and the V segment lost 6 bases, leaving 11 bases of the junction unmatched. CDR3 residues: CASSSGQGGGEKLFF. CDR3 DNA sequence: TGTGCCAGCAGCTCCGGACAGGGCGGAGGGGAAAAACTGTTTTTT.

This clone has just one count. The chain links TRBV30 to TRBJ1-2; D not certain. This CDR3 is built from 13 residues. Germline V gives CDR1 GTSNPN, CDR2 SVGIG (reference sequence). V lost 0 bases, J lost 7 bases, and 12 bases lay in between. The CDR3 region is CAWSVQGVSGYTF. The DNA of the CDR3 is TGTGCCTGGAGTGTACAAGGAGTGAGTGGCTACACCTTC.

This clone showed up just a few times. The V gene is TRBV30, the J gene TRBJ2-2, with D perhaps matching TRBD2 (5 bases). Trimming shortened V by 2 bases and J by 4 bases, and 5 bases separated the two germline ends. CDR3 size: 12 residues. Per the germline V gene, CDR1 is GTSNPN and CDR2 is SVGIG (reference sequence). CDR3 sequence: CAWSRGTGELFF. The CDR3 bases are TGTGCCTGGAGTCGGGGCACCGGGGAGCTGTTTTTT.

The CDR3 nucleotides are TGTGCCAGCAGCCGCCGAGCGGGGGGGCGGACAGATACGCAGTATTTT. It yields the protein CASSRRAGGRTDTQYF. This chain connects TRBV7-2 to TRBJ2-3; 10 bases are shared with TRBD2. Germline loops: CDR1 SGHTA, CDR2 FQGNSA. The V segment lost 5 bases and the J segment 3 bases; nucleotides outside the gene matches: 8. The CDR3 runs 16 residues. Variable domain in full (rest from reference TRBV7-2 and TRBJ2-3): GAGVSQSPSNKVTEKGKDVELRCDPISGHTALYWYRQSLGQGLEFLIYFQGNSAPDKSGLPSDRFSAERTGGSVSTLTIQRTQQEDSAVYLCASSRRAGGRTDTQYFGPGTRLTVL.

This chain connects TRBV4-1 to TRBJ2-1, with 8 bases lining up with TRBD1. The CDR3 is made up of 17 amino acids. The germline CDR1 and CDR2 sequences are MGHRA and YSYEKL. With V trimmed by 1 base and J by 6 bases, 11 bases remained unmatched. The CDR3 loop reads CASSQGTPRGLSNEQFF. CDR3 DNA sequence: TGCGCCAGCAGCCAAGGAACCCCCAGGGGGCTCAGCAATGAGCAGTTCTTC.

J is TRBJ2-1 and V is TRBV6-5; 8 nucleotides agree with TRBD1. Per germline, CDR1 MNHEY and CDR2 SVGAGI. The CDR3 consists of 15 residues. The junction had 6 bases not matched to a gene; V was cut back by 5 bases and J by 3 bases. DNA of the CDR3: TGTGCCAGCAGTCTGCGGACAGGGATCTACAATGAGCAGTTCTTC. Amino acid sequence: CASSLRTGIYNEQFF.

The count of this clone is one. The CDR3 coding sequence is TGCGCCAGCAGCTTCCCAACAGATACGCAGTATTTT. Its translation is CASSFPTDTQYF. The V call is TRBV5-1, the J call TRBJ2-3; D call uncertain. V was trimmed by 2 bases and J by 3 bases, leaving 4 bases between them. Germline V gene data show CDR1 as SGHRS and CDR2 as YFSETQ. This CDR3 is built from 12 residues.

The V and J genes are TRBV6-6 and TRBJ1-5; TRBD1 matches at 7 bases. Unmatched junction bases numbered 7, after V lost 7 bases and J lost 4 bases. The CDR3 is 14 amino acids. The V gene's germline CDR1 is MNHNY and CDR2 SVGAGI (reference sequence). The CDR3 spells CASINRDSNQPQHF. The CDR3, as DNA: TGTGCCAGCATTAACCGGGACAGTAATCAGCCCCAGCATTTT.

This sequence joins TRBV10-3 and TRBJ1-2; 8 nucleotides line up with TRBD1. J lost 1 base, V lost 3 bases, and 4 bases had no gene match. The germline gives CDR1 ENHRY, CDR2 SYGVKD. The CDR3 is made up of 15 amino acids. CDR3 amino acids: CAISEGQGNNYGYTF. The CDR3 coding sequence is TGTGCCATCAGTGAAGGACAGGGTAATAACTATGGCTACACCTTC.

A single count supports this clone. The V gene is TRBV6-4, the J gene TRBJ2-7; 9 positions match TRBD1. Trimming at V came to 5 bases and at J to 0 bases, leaving 5 bases not matched to a gene. The CDR3 runs 15 residues. The germline gives CDR1 MRHNA, CDR2 SNTAGT. The DNA of the CDR3 is TGTGCCAGCAGTCCGGACAGGGGCCACTCCTACGAGCAGTACTTC. Its translation is CASSPDRGHSYEQYF.